The 22 T cell receptor beta chains below were found in one sample sequenced in a study of T-cell reconstitution after alpha-beta-depleted transplantation in children. Using unique molecular identifiers, the investigators prepared the TCRbeta library. TCRdb independently ran MiXCR on the PCR reads; one entry per CDR3 protein. The repertoire holds about 17,000 distinct CDR3 sequences, with around an eighth as singletons. This specimen consisted of PBMCs, mostly from graft donor cells, obtained 180 days after TCRalphabeta/CD19-depleted stem cell transplant. The receptor set was obtained from a boy under two years old who had a stem cell transplant for Wiskott-Aldrich syndrome, so the T cells may come from the graft donor.

This clonotype showed up many times. The V and J genes are TRBV7-9 and TRBJ2-1, with 9 bases lining up with TRBD2. CDR1 and CDR2 from the germline V gene are SEHNR and FQNEAQ (reference sequence). The ends lost 2 bases at V and 1 base at J; junction bases unmatched: 9. The CDR3 sequence is 18 residues long. Written as DNA, the CDR3 is TGTGCCAGCAGCTTACTGCCTAGCGGGATTTCATCCTACAATGAGCAGTTCTTC. Translating gives CASSLLPSGISSYNEQFF.

This clonotype was picked up a small number of times. CDR3 amino acids: CASSLLRISTGNTEAFF. In nucleotides, the CDR3 is TGTGCCAGCAGTTTATTACGTATCTCGACAGGCAACACTGAAGCTTTCTTT. The J gene is TRBJ1-1, the V gene TRBV27, with TRBD1 as a possible D gene (6 bases). Germline CDR1 and CDR2: MNHEY and SMNVEV (reference sequence). Trimming shortened V by 1 base and J by 2 bases, and 17 bases separated the two germline ends. This CDR3 is 17 amino acids long.

This clonotype occurred a few times. The chain uses TRBV5-1 and TRBJ1-1; a weak D match, TRBD1 (6 bases). With 4 bases removed from V and 1 base from J, the gap between germline ends came to 11 bases. Germline lookup yields CDR1 SGHRS and CDR2 YFSETQ. CDR3 size: 14 residues. The DNA for the CDR3 is TGCGCCAGCAGCCGGGGACAAACGAACACTGAAGCTTTCTTT. It codes for CASSRGQTNTEAFF. Combining the CDR3 with reference TRBV5-1 and TRBJ1-1 gives the whole variable domain KAGVTQTPRYLIKTRGQQVTLSCSPISGHRSVSWYQQTPGQGLQFLFEYFSETQRNKGNFPGRFSGRQFSNSRSEMNVSTLELGDSALYLCASSRGQTNTEAFFGQGTRLTVV.

This clonotype has a count of ten or more. The rearrangement links TRBV3-1 to TRBJ1-5, with D uncertain. V dropped 0 bases and J dropped 7 bases, with 7 bases sitting between them. This CDR3 contains 13 residues. Germline CDR1 LGHDT, CDR2 YNNKEL (reference sequence). The CDR3 DNA reads as TGTGCCAGCAGCCAAGATCTAGGACAGCCCCAGCATTTT. This codes for CASSQDLGQPQHF.

By sample share, this clonotype is medium-sized. The CDR3 sequence: CATSDPGQGVADTQYF. The CDR3 DNA reads as TGTGCCACCAGTGACCCGGGACAGGGAGTAGCAGATACGCAGTATTTT. The chain has TRBV24-1 and TRBJ2-3; 9 bases align to TRBD1. The trim removed 4 bases at V and 4 bases at J, leaving 8 bases unmatched. CDR3 length equals 16 residues. CDR1 KGHDR and CDR2 SFDVKD come from the germline V gene.

The sample holds many counts of this clonotype. V is TRBV9 and J is TRBJ1-6, with a weak D call TRBD1 (6 bases). V dropped 4 bases and J dropped 3 bases, with 11 bases sitting between them. Germline assignment: CDR1 SGDLS and CDR2 YYNGEE. This CDR3 has 15 amino acids. The CDR3 region is CASSRGGSYNSPLHF. As DNA, the CDR3 is TGTGCCAGCAGCAGGGGGGGCAGCTATAATTCACCCCTCCACTTT.

This clonotype has ten or more counts. This sequence joins TRBV6-5 and TRBJ2-1; D may be TRBD1 (5 bases). Germline values: CDR1 MNHEY, CDR2 SVGAGI. This CDR3 has 15 residues. V lost 6 bases, J lost 0 bases, and 12 bases lay in between. The CDR3: CASRLTVSSYNEQFF. The DNA for the CDR3 is TGTGCCAGCAGATTGACAGTGAGCTCCTACAATGAGCAGTTCTTC.

In this sample, this clonotype turned up a few times. The chain joins TRBV7-9 to TRBJ2-1; perhaps TRBD1 as D (6 bases). The CDR3 runs to 13 residues. Looked up from germline, CDR1 is SEHNR and CDR2 is FQNEAQ (reference sequence). Trimming took 3 bases from V and 6 from J, leaving 9 bases between them. DNA for the CDR3: TGTGCCAGCAGCTTGGACAGTTTCAATGAGCAGTTCTTC. It is translated as CASSLDSFNEQFF.

This clonotype was counted a few times. The rearrangement uses TRBV7-6 and TRBJ2-7; TRBD1 agrees at 7 bases. The J segment lost 5 bases and the V segment lost 5 bases, leaving 9 bases of the junction unmatched. The CDR3 totals 14 residues. CDR1 and CDR2 (germline): SGHVS, FNYEAQ. Here the CDR3 reads CASSRDRVGDEQYF. In DNA, the CDR3 is TGTGCCAGCAGCAGAGACAGGGTAGGAGACGAGCAGTACTTC.

Comment on this clonotype: This may stem from a read error, because a much larger clone lies one nucleotide away. No conserved phenylalanine or tryptophan is present at the end of the CDR3, so a read error is the likely explanation. This rearrangement joins TRBV12-3 or TRBV12-4 to TRBJ2-7, with D hard to call. Trimming left V 1 base short and J 0 bases short, with 13 bases between. CDR3 length: 16 residues. The DNA of the CDR3 is TGTGCCAGCAGTTTAGGGTCCCTCAGGAGCTCCTACGAGCAGTACCTC. Translating it yields CASSLGSLRSSYEQYL.

The chain couples TRBV5-1 to TRBJ2-1, with 9 nucleotides matching TRBD2. V gave up 4 bases and J gave up 5 bases; unmatched junction bases: 4. The CDR3 consists of 14 residues. Germline CDR1 is SGHRS and CDR2 is YFSETQ. The CDR3 DNA reads as TGCGCCAGCAGCCTGACTAGCGGAAACAATGAGCAGTTCTTC. Its protein product is CASSLTSGNNEQFF. Together with reference TRBV5-1 and TRBJ2-1, the CDR3 gives the full variable domain: KAGVTQTPRYLIKTRGQQVTLSCSPISGHRSVSWYQQTPGQGLQFLFEYFSETQRNKGNFPGRFSGRQFSNSRSEMNVSTLELGDSALYLCASSLTSGNNEQFFGPGTRLTVL.

This clonotype is labeled as medium-sized. The chain carries TRBV7-9 and TRBJ2-1; D ambiguous. This CDR3 spans 15 amino acids. The V gene lost 3 bases and the J gene lost 8 bases, with 17 bases spanning the gap. Germline values: CDR1 SEHNR, CDR2 FQNEAQ (reference sequence). The CDR3 is CASSLKGPPRHEQFF. The CDR3 DNA follows: TGTGCCAGCAGCTTGAAGGGCCCCCCGAGGCATGAGCAGTTCTTC.

This clonotype came up a few times. The chain links TRBV7-9 to TRBJ1-6; D perhaps matches TRBD1 (5 bases). The CDR3 extends over 16 amino acids. Trimming pared 0 bases from V and 8 bases from J, leaving 14 bases between. Germline V gene data show CDR1 as SEHNR and CDR2 as FQNEAQ (reference sequence). CDR3 sequence reads: CASSLALADTYSPLHF. The CDR3 coding sequence is TGTGCCAGCAGCTTAGCGCTTGCGGACACCTATTCACCCCTCCACTTT.

In this sample, this clonotype turned up a few times. The chain carries TRBV6-1 and TRBJ2-1; 7 bases fit TRBD2. Trimming at V came to 4 bases and at J to 7 bases, leaving 13 bases not matched to a gene. The CDR3 has 16 amino acids. Germline CDR1 reads MNHNS; CDR2 reads SASEGT. CDR3 DNA: TGTGCCAGCAGTGGCATATCGGGGAGGGCCCTGAATGAGCAGTTCTTC. Translation gives CASSGISGRALNEQFF.

This chain links TRBV7-2 with TRBJ1-6, with D unclear. Germline lookup yields CDR1 SGHTA and CDR2 FQGNSA. V lost 8 bases to trimming and J lost 10 bases, with 18 bases between them. This CDR3 has 14 residues. CDR3 nucleotide sequence: TGTGCCAGCGGCCCCTCTGTGGATCGATCACCCCTCCACTTT. As protein: CASGPSVDRSPLHF.

This clonotype has at least ten counts. The chain couples TRBV25-1 to TRBJ2-3, with 7 bases aligning to TRBD1. CDR3 size: 16 residues. The V segment lost 3 bases and the J segment 4 bases; nucleotides outside the gene matches: 10. Germline values: CDR1 MGHDK, CDR2 SYGVNS. The chain's CDR3 is CASSDRRIGGADTQYF. The CDR3 DNA sequence: TGTGCCAGCAGTGATAGGAGGATAGGGGGCGCAGATACGCAGTATTTT.

In its sample, this clonotype was seen many times. The V and J genes are TRBV7-9 and TRBJ2-7; D is unclear. There are 13 residues in the CDR3. Trimming cost V 5 bases and J 4 bases, with 12 bases left between them. From germline, CDR1 is SEHNR and CDR2 FQNEAQ (reference sequence). Written as DNA, the CDR3 is TGTGCCAGCAGCCGCAGCAGGATTTACGAGCAGTACTTC. It specifies CASSRSRIYEQYF.

The table lists this clonotype with a few counts. V and J are TRBV7-9 and TRBJ1-1, with D unclear. The CDR3 is made up of 13 amino acids. Germline values: CDR1 SEHNR, CDR2 FQNEAQ (reference sequence). V lost 5 bases and J 0 bases, leaving 7 bases between the germline ends. CDR3 DNA sequence: TGTGCCAGCAGCCAAGACTTGAACACTGAAGCTTTCTTT. Translated, it gives CASSQDLNTEAFF.

This clonotype was seen repeatedly, ten times or more. The chain combines TRBV5-1 with TRBJ2-3, with TRBD2 matching 13 bases. Germline loops: CDR1 SGHRS, CDR2 YFSETQ. CDR3 length: 17 residues. With V trimmed by 0 bases and J by 2 bases, 3 bases remained unmatched. The CDR3 protein is CASSLGGTSGATDTQYF. The CDR3 DNA sequence: TGCGCCAGCAGCTTGGGGGGGACTAGCGGGGCCACAGATACGCAGTATTTT.

This clonotype was seen ten or more times. The CDR3 reads CASSGTSISGTQYF. In DNA, the CDR3 is TGCGCCAGCAGTGGGACTAGTATTAGTGGGACCCAGTACTTC. The chain links TRBV10-2 to TRBJ2-5, with TRBD2 matching over 7 bases. The V gene end was trimmed by 4 bases and the J gene end by 7 bases; junction bases not matched to a gene: 9. CDR3 length equals 14 residues. Germline CDR1 reads WSHSY; CDR2 reads SAAADI.

Concerning this clonotype: Since a much larger clone is just one base distant, this may be a read error. The chain employs TRBV20-1 and TRBJ1-4; no reliable D call. The CDR3 has 16 amino acids. Germline assignment: CDR1 DFQATT and CDR2 SNEGSKA (reference sequence). CDR3 in amino acids: CCAVSGESATNEKLFF. The CDR3 DNA reads TGCTGTGCCGTATCAGGCGAATCCGCAACTAATGAAAAACTGTTTTTT.

This clonotype occurred many times. CDR3 amino acids: CSASDPASYNGYTF. The CDR3 region has the DNA TGCAGTGCCTCCGACCCGGCCAGCTATAATGGCTACACCTTC. The chain joins TRBV20-1 to TRBJ1-2, with D hard to call. This CDR3 spans 14 amino acids. The V and J ends lost 6 bases and 6 bases respectively, with 20 bases between them. Germline CDR1 reads DFQATT; CDR2 reads SNEGSKA (reference sequence).